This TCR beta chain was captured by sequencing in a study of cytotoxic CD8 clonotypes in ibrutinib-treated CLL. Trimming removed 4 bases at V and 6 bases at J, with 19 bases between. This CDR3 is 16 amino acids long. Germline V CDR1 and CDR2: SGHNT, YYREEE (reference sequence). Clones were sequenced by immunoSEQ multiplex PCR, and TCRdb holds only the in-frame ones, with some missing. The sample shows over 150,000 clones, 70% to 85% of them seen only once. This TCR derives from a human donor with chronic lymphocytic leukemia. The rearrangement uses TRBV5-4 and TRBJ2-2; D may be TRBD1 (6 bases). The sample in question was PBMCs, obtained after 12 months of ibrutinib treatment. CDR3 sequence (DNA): TGTGCCAGCAGCGTTGGCGGCAGGGGTGAACCCGGGGAGCTGTTTTTT. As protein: CASSVGGRGEPGELFF.